This T cell receptor (beta chain) emerged from a study of blood T cells in healthy people across ages. Study outcomes and limitations: Any changes in expanded clonotypes were possibly confounded, as donor CMV status remained unknown. Versus aged donors, long-lived donors had higher diversity and more naive CD4+ cells.

This clonotype was counted a few times. Antigen: not known. Then a second PCR, running roughly 7 to 11 cycles, was carried out with a sample-barcoded 5' primer and a J-beta primer mix. At least 2.5 million CDR3-containing paired-end reads were obtained per sample. TCRdb recomputed calls from the 5' RACE reads with MiXCR, one row per CDR3 protein. The data contain 1.5 million to 2 million distinct CDR3 sequences, 28% of them singletons. Sequencing was done on a sample of blood. This clonotype was sampled from a woman aged 25 to 39 in good health.

The CDR3 sequence: CASSLVGTSSDEQFF. Written as DNA, the CDR3 is TGTGCCAGCAGCTTAGTGGGGACTAGCAGCGATGAGCAGTTCTTC. The chain links TRBV11-3 to TRBJ2-1; 9 positions agree with TRBD2. Germline CDR1 reads SGHNT; CDR2 reads YENEEA. V shed 1 base and J 8 bases; nucleotides not matched to a gene: 6. The CDR3 has 15 residues.